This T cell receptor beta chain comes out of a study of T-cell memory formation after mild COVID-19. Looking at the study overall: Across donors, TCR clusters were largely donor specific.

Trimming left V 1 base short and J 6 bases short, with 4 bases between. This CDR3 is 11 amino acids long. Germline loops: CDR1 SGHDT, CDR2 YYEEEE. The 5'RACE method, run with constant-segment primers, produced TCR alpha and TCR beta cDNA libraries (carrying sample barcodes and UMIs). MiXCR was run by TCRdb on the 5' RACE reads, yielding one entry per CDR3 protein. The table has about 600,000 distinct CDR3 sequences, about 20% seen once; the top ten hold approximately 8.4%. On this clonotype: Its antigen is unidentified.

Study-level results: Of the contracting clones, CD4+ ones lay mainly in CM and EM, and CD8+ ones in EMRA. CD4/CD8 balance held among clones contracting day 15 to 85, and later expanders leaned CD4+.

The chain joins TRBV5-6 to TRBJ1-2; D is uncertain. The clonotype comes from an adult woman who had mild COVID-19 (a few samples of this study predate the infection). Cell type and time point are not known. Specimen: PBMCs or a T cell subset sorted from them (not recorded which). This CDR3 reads CASSLTDGYTF. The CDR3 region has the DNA TGTGCCAGCAGCTTGACTGATGGCTACACCTTC.